Listed below are T cell receptor beta chains from one sample, sequenced in a study of response to subunit inactivated influenza vaccine. Each CDR3 protein is one row after TCRdb ran MiXCR on the RT-PCR reads. There are around 570,000 distinct CDR3 sequences in the sample; approximately 10% occur only once, and roughly 9.6% lies in the top ten. This same sample was also part of a study on T cells expressing NK-cell markers.

This specimen consisted of PBMCs from blood, obtained on the day of vaccination. All receptors come from a man aged 45-65 years who received an inactivated influenza vaccine. Both conserved end residues are trimmed from each CDR3. The order of the fields is J gene, V gene, CDR3 protein.

J: TRBJ2-7; V: TRBV24-1; CDR3: ATQPGGSGKCEQY
J: TRBJ2-4; V: TRBV5-1; CDR3: ASSGGQGGKNIQY
J: TRBJ2-7; V: TRBV29-1; CDR3: SVEARDRGGNEQY
J: TRBJ2-3; V: TRBV5-1; CDR3: ASSASTGATDTQY
J: TRBJ1-3; V: TRBV6-1; CDR3: ASSETGGQGTIY
J: TRBJ2-7; V: TRBV11-2; CDR3: ASSFLVGYEQY
J: TRBJ1-4; V: TRBV7-9; CDR3: ASSPPRGAREKLF
J: TRBJ2-7; V: TRBV15; CDR3: ATSRGTEFYEQY
J: TRBJ2-7; V: TRBV20-1; CDR3: SAPLMSSGLDEQY
J: TRBJ1-1; V: TRBV27; CDR3: ASLPQDRNTEAF
J: TRBJ2-4; V: TRBV29-1; CDR3: SVAREADIQY
J: TRBJ2-1; V: TRBV20-1; CDR3: CARGFPGSPRDEQF
J: TRBJ1-1; V: TRBV6-1; CDR3: ASSPSRDRGTEAF
J: TRBJ1-3; V: TRBV4-2; CDR3: ASSQGVGPSGNTIY
J: TRBJ2-1; V: TRBV9; CDR3: ASSVSGGTYNEQF
J: TRBJ2-3; V: TRBV5-1; CDR3: ASSPTSSDTQY
J: TRBJ1-5; V: TRBV20-1; CDR3: SARGQERAQPQH
J: TRBJ2-7; V: TRBV5-6; CDR3: ASSGTSFSYEQY
J: TRBJ2-3; V: TRBV20-1; CDR3: SARRGGRGDTQY
J: TRBJ2-3; V: TRBV12-3/TRBV12-4; CDR3: ASSSSGSISTDTQY
J: TRBJ2-7; V: TRBV29-1; CDR3: SVRGTSGTYEQY
J: TRBJ2-2; V: TRBV10-3; CDR3: AIRQQGAPTGELF
J: TRBJ2-1; V: TRBV12-3/TRBV12-4; CDR3: ASSSVLSYNEQF
J: TRBJ2-7; V: TRBV15; CDR3: ATRRTDGSLYEQY
J: TRBJ2-7; V: TRBV7-2; CDR3: ASRQTGALEQY
J: TRBJ1-1; V: TRBV28; CDR3: ASSSGQGSSEAF
J: TRBJ1-1; V: TRBV12-3/TRBV12-4; CDR3: ASRGQGEAEAF
J: TRBJ2-7; V: TRBV12-3/TRBV12-4; CDR3: ASSLRGGQNYEQY
J: TRBJ2-2; V: TRBV27; CDR3: ASSFGTPNTGELF
J: TRBJ2-3; V: TRBV20-1; CDR3: SARGESDTQY
J: TRBJ2-1; V: TRBV6-2/TRBV6-3; CDR3: ASAEDNSYNEQF
J: TRBJ2-3; V: TRBV9; CDR3: ASSAGIGTVSTDTQY
J: TRBJ1-6; V: TRBV6-2/TRBV6-3; CDR3: ASSYGRQTYNSPLH
J: TRBJ2-1; V: TRBV2; CDR3: ASRLALEQF
J: TRBJ2-3; V: TRBV20-1; CDR3: SAGTDGTDTQY
J: TRBJ2-5; V: TRBV20-1; CDR3: SARAPLVETQY
J: TRBJ2-5; V: TRBV7-2; CDR3: ASSLVRPAKETQY
J: TRBJ2-1; V: TRBV12-3/TRBV12-4; CDR3: ASRFSNYNEQF
J: TRBJ1-1; V: TRBV7-2; CDR3: ASSPQLRGGTEAF
J: TRBJ2-1; V: TRBV18; CDR3: ASQPSSYNEQF
J: TRBJ2-7; V: TRBV5-1; CDR3: ASSSRGTGEQY
J: TRBJ1-2; V: TRBV5-1; CDR3: ASSLGQGVNYGYT
J: TRBJ2-7; V: TRBV20-1; CDR3: SVGASVLDRVYEQY
J: TRBJ2-5; V: TRBV7-9; CDR3: ASSTVRGAETQY
J: TRBJ1-2; V: TRBV7-2; CDR3: ASSIDNYGYT
J: TRBJ2-1; V: TRBV15; CDR3: ATSRRGIAGLPENEQF
J: TRBJ2-3; V: TRBV7-2; CDR3: ASSLAGTSLPGTQY
J: TRBJ2-7; V: TRBV4-2; CDR3: ASSQEGTDYEQY
J: TRBJ1-3; V: TRBV20-1; CDR3: SARDNNSGNTIY
J: TRBJ2-2; V: TRBV14; CDR3: ASSQGQGFTGELF
J: TRBJ2-5; V: TRBV7-9; CDR3: ASNDGLQETQY
J: TRBJ1-1; V: TRBV4-2; CDR3: ASSQQAGTGHTEAF
J: TRBJ2-5; V: TRBV5-1; CDR3: ASSLAPTIQETQY
J: TRBJ2-6; V: TRBV19; CDR3: ASSIIGYELSANVLT
J: TRBJ2-5; V: TRBV15; CDR3: ATSRAGTVSETQY
J: TRBJ2-1; V: TRBV15; CDR3: ATSKDRSSYNEQF
J: TRBJ2-5; V: TRBV7-2; CDR3: ASRLAREQETQY
J: TRBJ1-1; V: TRBV4-3; CDR3: ASSQDRGETEAF
J: TRBJ2-1; V: TRBV5-1; CDR3: ASSSGTPPYNEQF
J: TRBJ2-4; V: TRBV29-1; CDR3: SVGGPGIKNIQY